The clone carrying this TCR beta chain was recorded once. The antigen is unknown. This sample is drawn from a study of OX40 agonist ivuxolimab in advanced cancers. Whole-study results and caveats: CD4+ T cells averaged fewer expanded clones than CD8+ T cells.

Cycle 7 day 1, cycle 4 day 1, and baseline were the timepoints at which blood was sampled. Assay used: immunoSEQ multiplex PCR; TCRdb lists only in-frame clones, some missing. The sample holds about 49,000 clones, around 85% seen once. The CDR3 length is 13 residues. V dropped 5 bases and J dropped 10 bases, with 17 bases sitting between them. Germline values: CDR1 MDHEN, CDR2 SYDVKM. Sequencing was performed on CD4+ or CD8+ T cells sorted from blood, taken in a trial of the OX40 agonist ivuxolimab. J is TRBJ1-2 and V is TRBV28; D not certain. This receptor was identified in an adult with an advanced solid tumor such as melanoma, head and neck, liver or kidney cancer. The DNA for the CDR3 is TGTGCCAGCAGTCCAACTAATACCGCGTACTACACCTTC. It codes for CASSPTNTAYYTF.